This section outlines one T cell receptor (beta chain) sequence together with its context. Antigen unknown. The method was immunoSEQ multiplex PCR; TCRdb's version includes in-frame clones alone and lacks a portion of them. The profile shows about 92,000 clones, roughly 78% of them singletons. Described time point: baseline, week 1 (first vaccination visit). Indicated treatment: pre-vaccination baseline after standard-of-care therapy. The CDR3 is made up of 14 amino acids. The germline V gene encodes CDR1 ENHRY and CDR2 SYGVKD. V was clipped by 10 bases and J by 3 bases, with 17 bases between them. The data stem from a study of a mutant IDH1 vaccine in newly diagnosed glioma. Across the study: Before enrollment, the patients had been treated with radiotherapy alone, temozolomide alone, or both together. Most of them had received both. Whole-study findings and limits: Patients mounted vaccine-induced immune responses in about 92% of cases.

The chain is built from TRBV10-3 and TRBJ2-3; no reliable D call. This TCR derives from a man in his forties with glioma. The material was PBMCs, obtained from a glioma patient treated with radiotherapy, temozolomide or both. CDR3 bases: TGTGCCACCCGGACCCCCAACCCGACAGATACGCAGTATTTT. It translates to CATRTPNPTDTQYF.